This entry is about one T cell receptor beta chain. Its antigen is as yet unknown. Assay used: immunoSEQ multiplex PCR; TCRdb lists only in-frame clones, some missing. This table has around 310,000 clones, roughly 85% appearing once. The record originates from a study of cytotoxic CD8 clonotypes in ibrutinib-treated CLL. At the level of the study: Across the patients, about a dozen were relapsed/refractory, more than 14 treatment-naive and approximately 17 IGHV unmutated. Study observations and caveats: There were few public clonotypes, and on treatment they contracted or stayed stable. Before falling back toward baseline at progression, clonality had risen at the time of ibrutinib response.

Trimming stripped 3 bases from V and 7 bases from J, with 12 bases between. CDR1 SGHTA and CDR2 FQGNSA come from the germline V gene. The CDR3 has 14 amino acids. The sequence derives from a human donor with chronic lymphocytic leukemia. J is TRBJ1-4 and V is TRBV7-2; weak D call: TRBD1 (5 bases). The sequenced sample was PBMCs, obtained before ibrutinib treatment. DNA for the CDR3: TGTGCCAGCAGCTTTTCAGGGTACGGTGAAAAACTGTTTTTT. The encoded protein is CASSFSGYGEKLFF.